This TCR beta chain was profiled in a study of siplizumab effects on memory and regulatory T cells. Study-wide results and limits: The drug siplizumab significantly decreased the alloreactive sequences that could be traced to unstimulated CD4+ memory cells. Researchers could map only a minor fraction of alloreactive clones to unstimulated subsets. Naive or memory phenotype was unassignable for roughly 80-95% of proliferating CD4+ or CD8+ clones. Naive T cells apparently outstripped memory cells in diversity and seemed major alloresponse contributors.

TCRdb's copy holds only in-frame clones and misses some; the assay was immunoSEQ multiplex PCR. In the table there are about 80,000 clones, 95% of which are singletons. On this clone: Its antigen remains unknown.

The receptor's source is a human donor in good health. The source material was CD8+ T cells sorted from blood.

CDR3 protein: CASSPGVGEIYQPQHF. The CDR3 nucleotides read TGTGCCAGCAGCCCCGGGGTGGGCGAAATATATCAGCCCCAGCATTTT. This chain links TRBV27 with TRBJ1-5; D is unclear. The germline V and J ends were trimmed by 6 bases and 5 bases, with 20 bases remaining between them. Germline V gene sequence: CDR1 MNHEY, CDR2 SMNVEV (reference sequence). This CDR3 region has 16 residues.